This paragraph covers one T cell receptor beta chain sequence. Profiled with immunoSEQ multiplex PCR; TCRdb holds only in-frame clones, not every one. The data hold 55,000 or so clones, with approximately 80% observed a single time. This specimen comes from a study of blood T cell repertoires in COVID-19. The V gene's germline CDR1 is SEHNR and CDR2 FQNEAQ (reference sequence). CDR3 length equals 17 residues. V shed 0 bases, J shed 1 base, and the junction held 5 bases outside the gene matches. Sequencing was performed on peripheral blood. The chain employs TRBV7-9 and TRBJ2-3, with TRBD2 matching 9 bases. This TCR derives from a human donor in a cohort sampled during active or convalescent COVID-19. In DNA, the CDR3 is TGTGCCAGCAGCTTAGCAGGGGCTAGCGGGGGCACAGATACGCAGTATTTT. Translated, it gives CASSLAGASGGTDTQYF.